This TCR beta chain emerged from a study of a mutant IDH1 vaccine in newly diagnosed glioma. Overall study context: Patients got their first vaccination 4-6 weeks after radiotherapy alone, or with temozolomide cycles. Treatment recipients were around 62% male and about 40% female, and their mean age was around 40 years. Most had both radiotherapy and temozolomide beforehand; others had only one.

Time point meaning: week 35, safety follow-up. Each dose delivered 300 ug of mutant IDH1 20-mer peptide subcutaneously with imiquimod. Per germline, CDR1 SQVTM and CDR2 ANQGSEA. This CDR3 comprises 15 residues. The trim removed 2 bases at V and 7 bases at J, leaving 8 bases unmatched. As to this clone: What it binds is unknown.

Profiled with immunoSEQ multiplex PCR; TCRdb holds only in-frame clones, not every one. The top ten clones hold under 35% of a sample with 26,000 or so clones, over 65% of them seen once. Regarding the study as a whole: The vaccine induced immune responses, and these occurred in roughly 95% of patients.

The sequenced sample was PBMCs, obtained from a glioma patient whose treatment included an IDH1 peptide vaccine. The source is a man aged 25-45 years with glioma. J is TRBJ2-1 and V is TRBV29-1; 10 bases align to TRBD2. The CDR3 here is CSVEPPAGGPNEQFF. The CDR3 coding sequence is TGCAGCGTTGAACCCCCAGCGGGGGGGCCTAATGAGCAGTTCTTC.